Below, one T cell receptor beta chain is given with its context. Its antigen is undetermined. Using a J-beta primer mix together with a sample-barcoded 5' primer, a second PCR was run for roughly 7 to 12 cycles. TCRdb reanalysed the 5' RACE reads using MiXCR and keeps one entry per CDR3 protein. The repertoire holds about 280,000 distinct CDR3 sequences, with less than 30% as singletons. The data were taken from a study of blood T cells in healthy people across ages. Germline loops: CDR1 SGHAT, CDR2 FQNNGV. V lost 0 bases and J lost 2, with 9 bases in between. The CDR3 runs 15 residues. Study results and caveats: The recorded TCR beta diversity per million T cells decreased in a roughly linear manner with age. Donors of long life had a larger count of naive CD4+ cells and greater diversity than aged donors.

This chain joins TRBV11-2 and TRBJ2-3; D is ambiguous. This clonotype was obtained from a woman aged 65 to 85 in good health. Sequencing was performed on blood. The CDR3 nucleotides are TGTGCCAGCAGCTTAGATCGAGGCACCACAGATACGCAGTATTTT. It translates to CASSLDRGTTDTQYF.